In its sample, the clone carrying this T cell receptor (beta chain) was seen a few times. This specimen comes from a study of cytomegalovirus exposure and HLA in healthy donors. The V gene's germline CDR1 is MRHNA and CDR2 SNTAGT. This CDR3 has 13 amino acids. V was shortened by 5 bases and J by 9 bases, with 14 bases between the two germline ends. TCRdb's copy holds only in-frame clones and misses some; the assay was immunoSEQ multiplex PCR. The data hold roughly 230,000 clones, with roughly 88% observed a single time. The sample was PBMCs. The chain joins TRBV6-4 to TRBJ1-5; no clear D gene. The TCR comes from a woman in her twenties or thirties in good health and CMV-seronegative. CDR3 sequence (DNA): TGTGCCAGCAGTCCCGGGCCCTCGAGGCCCCAGCATTTT. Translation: CASSPGPSRPQHF.